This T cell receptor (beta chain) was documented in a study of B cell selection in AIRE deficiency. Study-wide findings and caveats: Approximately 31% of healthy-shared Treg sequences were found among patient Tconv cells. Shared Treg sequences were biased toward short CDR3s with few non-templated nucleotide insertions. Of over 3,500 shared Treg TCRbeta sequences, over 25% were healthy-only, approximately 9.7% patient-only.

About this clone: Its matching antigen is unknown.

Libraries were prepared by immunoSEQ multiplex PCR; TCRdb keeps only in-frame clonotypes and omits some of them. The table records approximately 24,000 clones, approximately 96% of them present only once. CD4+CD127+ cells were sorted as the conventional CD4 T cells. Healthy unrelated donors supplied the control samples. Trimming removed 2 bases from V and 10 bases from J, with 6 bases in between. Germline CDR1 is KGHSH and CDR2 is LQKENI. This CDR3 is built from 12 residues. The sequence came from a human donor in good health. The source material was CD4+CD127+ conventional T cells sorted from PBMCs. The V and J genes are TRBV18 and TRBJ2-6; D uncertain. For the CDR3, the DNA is TGTGCCAGCTCACCAATGGAAAACGTCCTGACTTTC. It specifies CASSPMENVLTF. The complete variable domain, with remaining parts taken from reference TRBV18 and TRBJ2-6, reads NAGVMQNPRHLVRRRGQEARLRCSPMKGHSHVYWYRQLPEEGLKFMVYLQKENIIDESGMPKERFSAEFPKEGPSILRIQQVVRGDSAAYFCASSPMENVLTFGAGSRLTVL.